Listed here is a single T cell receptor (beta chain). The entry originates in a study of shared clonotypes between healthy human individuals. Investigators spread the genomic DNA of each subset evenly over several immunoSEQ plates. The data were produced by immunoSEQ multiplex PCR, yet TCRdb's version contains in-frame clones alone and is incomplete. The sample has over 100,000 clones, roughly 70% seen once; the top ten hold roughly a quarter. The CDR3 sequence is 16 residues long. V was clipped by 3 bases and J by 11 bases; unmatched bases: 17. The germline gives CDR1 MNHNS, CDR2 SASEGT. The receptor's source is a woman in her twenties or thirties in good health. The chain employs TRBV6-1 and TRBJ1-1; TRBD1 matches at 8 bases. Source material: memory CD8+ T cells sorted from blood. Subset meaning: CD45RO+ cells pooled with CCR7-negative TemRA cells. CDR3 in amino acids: CASSERSPDRGRLAFF. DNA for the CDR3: TGTGCCAGCAGTGAGCGGTCTCCCGACAGGGGAAGATTGGCTTTCTTT.